A selection of T cell receptor beta chains follows, all from one sample in a study of cytomegalovirus exposure and HLA in healthy donors. The protocol was immunoSEQ multiplex PCR, while the TCRdb copy is restricted to in-frame clones and leaves out a portion. The profile covers fewer than 200,000 clones, with roughly 80% appearing a single time and around 2.5% taken by the ten largest. The sequencing input was PBMCs. The source is a female donor in good health and CMV-seronegative. Both conserved end residues are part of each CDR3. A D gene is named only where the DNA matches it firmly. Clone size appears in some rows only: once, few, many, or a class for an expanded clone.

CDR3nt	CDR3aa	v_gene	j_gene	abundance	d_gene
TGTGCCAGCAGCTCGTCCACAGATACGCAGTATTTT	CASSSSTDTQYF	TRBV7-9	TRBJ2-3	.	.
TGTGCCAGTAAGGAGGGTGGTGGCAATGAGCAGTTCTTC	CASKEGGGNEQFF	TRBV19	TRBJ2-1	.	.
TGCAGCGTTGAGAGCCCGGGACTAGCGGGGGAACTGAGCTCCTACAATGAGCAGTTCTTC	CSVESPGLAGELSSYNEQFF	TRBV29-1	TRBJ2-1	few	TRBD2
TGTGCCAGCAGTCCAAGGACTCTTCTACCTATTAGCACAGATACGCAGTATTTT	CASSPRTLLPISTDTQYF	TRBV28	TRBJ2-3	.	.
TGCGCCAGCAGCTACAAAACTAGCCCAAGCTCCTACAATGAGCAGTTCTTC	CASSYKTSPSSYNEQFF	TRBV5-1	TRBJ2-1	.	.
TGTGCCAGCAGCGACAGGGGGCGCACAGCGGAGTTCTTC	CASSDRGRTAEFF	TRBV28	TRBJ2-1	.	TRBD1
TGTGCCAGCTCACCCCAACAGGGTAACAATGAGCAGTTCTTC	CASSPQQGNNEQFF	TRBV18	TRBJ2-1	.	.
TGTGCCAGCAGCTTGGTCGGGACAACTTACAATGAGCAGTTCTTC	CASSLVGTTYNEQFF	TRBV5-4	TRBJ2-1	.	.
TGTGCCACCAGCCCCCAGACAGGGGGTAAGAACGAGCAGTACTTC	CATSPQTGGKNEQYF	TRBV15	TRBJ2-7	.	TRBD1
TGTGCCAGCAGTTTACTGGCGGGAGTGCGGACCGGGGAGCTGTTTTTT	CASSLLAGVRTGELFF	TRBV28	TRBJ2-2	.	TRBD2
TGTGCCAGCTCACCACGGACAGCCCTCACCGGGGAGCTGTTTTTT	CASSPRTALTGELFF	TRBV18	TRBJ2-2	.	.
TGCGCCAGCAGCATTGGACAGGGAGCAGATACGCAGTATTTT	CASSIGQGADTQYF	TRBV5-1	TRBJ2-3	once	TRBD1
TGTGCCAGCAGCCCCGGACAGGGGATGGCAGCGCGCTACACCTTC	CASSPGQGMAARYTF	TRBV5-6	TRBJ1-2	.	TRBD1
TGTGCCAGCAGAATGGAGACGGGGGGCCCCTACGAGCAGTACTTC	CASRMETGGPYEQYF	TRBV6-1	TRBJ2-7	.	.
TGCGCCAGCAGCCTCGCGACTAGCGGCCCGGGTGAGCAGTACTTC	CASSLATSGPGEQYF	TRBV4-3	TRBJ2-7	.	TRBD2
TGTGCCAGCAGTACTCTCGGACAGGGGCGCTATGGCTACACCTTC	CASSTLGQGRYGYTF	TRBV27	TRBJ1-2	.	TRBD1
TGTGCCAGCTCACCACCTATACCGGGTGAAAAACTGTTTTTT	CASSPPIPGEKLFF	TRBV18	TRBJ1-4	.	.
TGTGCCAGCAGCCCGCGCGGCTACAATGAGCAGTTCTTC	CASSPRGYNEQFF	TRBV28	TRBJ2-1	.	.
TGTGCCAGCAGTAATCAGGGCAATCAGCCCCAGCATTTT	CASSNQGNQPQHF	TRBV2	TRBJ1-5	once	.
TGTGCCAGTAGTACCCCGGGACACCGTAGCAATCAGCCCCAGCATTTT	CASSTPGHRSNQPQHF	TRBV19	TRBJ1-5	few	.
TGTGCCAGCAGCCGACCGGGGACCTACGAGCAGTACTTC	CASSRPGTYEQYF	TRBV13	TRBJ2-7	.	.
TGCGCCAGCAGCCGCCGGGACACGTTCTACGAGCAGTACTTC	CASSRRDTFYEQYF	TRBV5-1	TRBJ2-7	.	.
TGTGCCAGCCACCTCGGAAGGGGCGAAGCTTTCTTT	CASHLGRGEAFF	TRBV18	TRBJ1-1	.	.